These 20 T cell receptor beta chains share one sample of origin, sequenced in a study of blood T cell repertoires in COVID-19. Assay: immunoSEQ multiplex PCR; the TCRdb copy retains only in-frame clones and omits some. Of 60,000 to 65,000 clones in the sample, roughly three quarters are singletons; the top ten hold roughly 20%. Sequencing was done on a sample of peripheral blood. These receptors were collected from a woman aged 80 or over with active or convalescent COVID-19.

Ten or more counts support this clone. The chain recombines TRBV25-1 with TRBJ1-2; 9 bases agree with TRBD1. V lost 4 bases to trimming and J lost 7 bases; unmatched junction nucleotides: 7. CDR1 is MGHDK and CDR2 is SYGVNS in the germline V gene. The CDR3 has 14 amino acids. The CDR3 sequence is CASSGLDRGGGYTF. In nucleotides, the CDR3 is TGTGCCAGCAGTGGATTGGACAGGGGTGGTGGCTACACCTTC.

This clone has only one observation. The chain links TRBV11-2 to TRBJ2-5; possibly TRBD2 for D (6 bases). V was cut by 4 bases and J by 5 bases, with 23 bases left in between. The germline CDR1 and CDR2 sequences are SGHAT and FQNNGV. The CDR3 totals 17 residues. As DNA, the CDR3 is TGTGCCAGCAGCTCGGCGGGACTCCCTGGGGGAACGGAGACCCAGTACTTC. The encoded protein is CASSSAGLPGGTETQYF.

This clone was seen once. The CDR3 loop is CSVQITEAFF. For the CDR3, the DNA is TGCAGCGTTCAGATCACTGAAGCTTTCTTT. The gene calls are TRBV29-1 and TRBJ1-1; D call uncertain. The CDR3 covers 10 residues. Germline V CDR1 and CDR2: SQVTM, ANQGSEA. The V end was cut by 5 bases, the J end by 4 bases, with 5 bases between.

The chain is built from TRBV5-1 and TRBJ1-1; D remains unclear. Germline CDR1 SGHRS, CDR2 YFSETQ. V dropped 4 bases and J dropped 0 bases, with 10 bases sitting between them. The CDR3 is 14 residues long. Here the CDR3 reads CASSVQLMNTEAFF. Written as DNA, the CDR3 is TGCGCCAGCAGCGTACAGCTCATGAACACTGAAGCTTTCTTT. Looking up the rest from reference TRBV5-1 and TRBJ1-1 gives the full variable domain: KAGVTQTPRYLIKTRGQQVTLSCSPISGHRSVSWYQQTPGQGLQFLFEYFSETQRNKGNFPGRFSGRQFSNSRSEMNVSTLELGDSALYLCASSVQLMNTEAFFGQGTRLTVV.

The CDR3 DNA reads as TGTGCCAGCAGCTCACAGGCGGGACAGGTTTATGGCTACACCTTC. It encodes CASSSQAGQVYGYTF. The chain is built from TRBV9 and TRBJ1-2, with 8 bases lining up with TRBD1. V shed 4 bases, J shed 5 bases, and the junction held 10 bases outside the gene matches. CDR3 length: 15 residues. The V gene's germline CDR1 is SGDLS and CDR2 YYNGEE. Looking up the rest from reference TRBV9 and TRBJ1-2 gives the full variable domain: DSGVTQTPKHLITATGQRVTLRCSPRSGDLSVYWYQQSLDQGLQFLIQYYNGEERAKGNILERFSAQQFPDLHSELNLSSLELGDSALYFCASSSQAGQVYGYTFGSGTRLTVV.

The chain is built from TRBV2 and TRBJ1-4; D remains ambiguous. The CDR3 spans 15 residues. Trimming removed 0 bases at V and 2 bases at J, with 7 bases between. Germline V gene data show CDR1 as SNHLY and CDR2 as FYNNEI. The CDR3 is CASSEAAVTNEKLFF. The CDR3 DNA follows: TGTGCCAGCAGTGAAGCGGCGGTCACTAATGAAAAACTGTTTTTT. The complete variable domain, with remaining parts taken from reference TRBV2 and TRBJ1-4, reads EPEVTQTPSHQVTQMGQEVILRCVPISNHLYFYWYRQILGQKVEFLVSFYNNEISEKSEIFDDQFSVERPDGSNFTLKIRSTKLEDSAMYFCASSEAAVTNEKLFFGSGTQLSVL.

V is TRBV9 and J is TRBJ1-3; the D is unclear. Trimming stripped 2 bases from V and 0 bases from J, with 6 bases between. In germline, CDR1 is SGDLS, CDR2 YYNGEE. This CDR3 spans 14 amino acids. The CDR3 is CASSVSLSGNTIYF. In nucleotides, the CDR3 is TGTGCCAGCAGCGTGTCACTCTCTGGAAACACCATATATTTT.

This clone was seen repeatedly, ten times or more. The chain uses TRBV6-6 and TRBJ1-2; no firm D call. The CDR3 spans 14 residues. Germline V gene data show CDR1 as MNHNY and CDR2 as SVGAGI (reference sequence). Trimming removed 4 bases at V and 1 base at J, with 10 bases between. CDR3 protein: CASSLDGDNYGYTF. In nucleotides, the CDR3 is TGTGCCAGCAGTTTGGACGGGGATAACTATGGCTACACCTTC.

This clone was picked up one time. The chain couples TRBV3-1 (or the pseudogene TRBV3-2) to TRBJ2-1, with 11 nucleotides matching TRBD2. Trimming at V came to 4 bases and at J to 8 bases, leaving 7 bases not matched to a gene. CDR3 length: 15 amino acids. From germline, CDR1 is LGHDT and CDR2 YNNKEL (reference sequence). The CDR3 DNA reads as TGTGCCAGCAGCCGGAACCTACTAGCGGGGGATGAGCAGTTCTTC. It codes for CASSRNLLAGDEQFF.

The chain uses TRBV4-1 and TRBJ2-5; tentative D call: TRBD1 (6 bases). V gave up 7 bases and J gave up 3 bases, with 9 bases separating them. Germline V gene data show CDR1 as MGHRA and CDR2 as YSYEKL. This CDR3 region has 12 residues. CDR3 protein: CASKGDKETQYF. DNA of the CDR3: TGCGCCAGCAAAGGGGACAAAGAGACCCAGTACTTC.

This chain joins TRBV5-1 and TRBJ2-7; D unclear. The V gene's germline CDR1 is SGHRS and CDR2 YFSETQ. Trimming removed 3 bases at V and 4 bases at J, with 5 bases between. The CDR3 sequence is 11 residues long. The CDR3 bases are TGCGCCAGCAGCTCCGAGTACGAGCAGTACTTC. It is translated as CASSSEYEQYF.

The rearrangement joins TRBV15 to TRBJ2-7; 11 positions match TRBD2. V dropped 4 bases and J dropped 2; count of bases not matched to a gene: 7. Per the germline V gene, CDR1 is LNHNV and CDR2 is YYDKDF (reference sequence). The CDR3 sequence is 16 residues long. The CDR3, as DNA: TGTGCCACCAGCACTACGGGACTAGCGGTAACCTACGAGCAGTACTTC. As protein: CATSTTGLAVTYEQYF. Full variable domain (missing parts from reference TRBV15 and TRBJ2-7): DAMVIQNPRYQVTQFGKPVTLSCSQTLNHNVMYWYQQKSSQAPKLLFHYYDKDFNNEADTPDNFQSRRPNTSFCFLDIRSPGLGDTAMYLCATSTTGLAVTYEQYFGPGTRLTVT.

This sequence joins TRBV6-5 and TRBJ2-3; the D gene is possibly TRBD2 (6 bases). CDR1 and CDR2 from the germline V gene are MNHEY and SVGAGI. V was pared by 6 bases and J by 0 bases, with 13 bases between. The CDR3 runs to 15 residues. CDR3 DNA sequence: TGTGCCAGCAGCCGTCGGGGGATCAGCACAGATACGCAGTATTTT. It codes for CASSRRGISTDTQYF.

The V gene is TRBV6-6, the J gene TRBJ1-2, with unresolved D. This CDR3 spans 16 amino acids. V lost 0 bases, J lost 8 bases, and 19 bases lay in between. Germline loops: CDR1 MNHNY, CDR2 SVGAGI (reference sequence). The CDR3 spells CASSYSRWEAGGGYTF. The CDR3 DNA is TGTGCCAGCAGTTACTCACGATGGGAGGCGGGAGGCGGCTACACCTTC.

The J gene is TRBJ2-1, the V gene TRBV5-4, with 8 positions matching TRBD1. The CDR3 runs 14 residues. V lost 4 bases and J lost 10; bases outside the gene matches: 10. Germline values: CDR1 SGHNT, CDR2 YYREEE (reference sequence). The CDR3 is CASSIRTGGKEQFF. Here the CDR3 DNA reads TGTGCCAGCAGCATAAGAACAGGGGGTAAAGAGCAGTTCTTC. Full variable domain (missing parts from reference TRBV5-4 and TRBJ2-1): ETGVTQSPTHLIKTRGQQVTLRCSSQSGHNTVSWYQQALGQGPQFIFQYYREEENGRGNFPPRFSGLQFPNYSSELNVNALELDDSALYLCASSIRTGGKEQFFGPGTRLTVL.

The table lists this clone with a few counts. The V gene is TRBV4-1, the J gene TRBJ1-2; a weak D match, TRBD1 (6 bases). This CDR3 is built from 14 residues. Germline loops: CDR1 MGHRA, CDR2 YSYEKL. Between the trimmed V and J ends, which lost 0 bases and 7 bases, there was a span of 12 bases. Here the CDR3 DNA reads TGCGCCAGCAGCCAAGACAGGGTACAGGGTGGCTACACCTTC. Amino acids: CASSQDRVQGGYTF.

V is TRBV4-2 and J is TRBJ2-7; 9 bases line up with TRBD2. CDR3 length: 15 residues. J gave up 2 bases and V 4 bases, and 6 bases lay outside the gene matches. Germline CDR1 LGHNA, CDR2 YNFKEQ. The CDR3 region has the DNA TGTGCCAGCAGCCCTGATGCGGGGGGGCCCTACGAGCAGTACTTC. It is translated as CASSPDAGGPYEQYF.

This sequence joins TRBV3-1 (or the pseudogene TRBV3-2) and TRBJ2-7; 12 positions match TRBD2. This CDR3 contains 17 residues. V trimming: 2 bases; J trimming: 7 bases; junction bases outside the gene matches: 12. From germline, CDR1 is LGHDT and CDR2 YNNKEL (reference sequence). The CDR3 DNA reads as TGTGCCAGCAGCCAAAGTCCCCTAGCGGGGGGGCTGTGGGAGCAGTACTTC. It encodes CASSQSPLAGGLWEQYF.

The chain carries TRBV18 and TRBJ1-2, with 10 nucleotides matching TRBD1. The CDR3 runs to 16 residues. Germline-derived CDR1 and CDR2 are KGHSH and LQKENI. V lost 1 base to trimming and J lost 3 bases; unmatched junction nucleotides: 5. The chain's CDR3 is CASSPLSGQGDYGYTF. The CDR3 nucleotides are TGTGCCAGCTCACCACTTTCCGGACAGGGGGACTATGGCTACACCTTC.

The CDR3 DNA is TGTGCCAGCAGTTCCTCCGTTGGGACAGGGTACGGGCCTAACTATGGCTACACCTTC. It encodes CASSSSVGTGYGPNYGYTF. V usage is TRBV6-2 or TRBV6-3 and J usage is TRBJ1-2, with 9 positions matching TRBD1. Germline V CDR1 and CDR2: MNHEY, SVGEGT. The J segment lost 0 bases and the V segment lost 4 bases, leaving 15 bases of the junction unmatched. The CDR3 runs 19 residues.